The clone carrying this TCR beta chain was seen more than once but under ten times. This sample is drawn from a study of molecular identifiers for immune sequencing clone quantification. Naive CD8 sequencing libraries were generated from around 18,000 to 910,000 sorted cells, with 10%, 30% or 50% RNA as input. CDR1 is SGHTS, CDR2 YDEGEE, per germline. V was clipped by 0 bases and J by 6 bases; unmatched bases: 6. The CDR3 sequence is 15 residues long. Libraries of bulk TCR were made by previously described methods (with listed TCR primers). TCRdb re-derived calls from the PCR reads in MiXCR, one entry per CDR3 protein. Of 490,000 or so distinct CDR3 sequences listed, about 25% are singletons.

The sample taken for sequencing was naive CD8+ T cells from blood, with Jurkat cell RNA spiked in. Subset reported: FACS-sorted CD8+CD4-CCR7+CD45RA+ naive T cells. This TCR came from a human donor in good health. Some libraries in this study had Jurkat cell RNA spiked in. The chain combines TRBV5-8 with TRBJ1-1; 9 bases agree with TRBD1. CDR3 sequence reads: CASSLARTGGPEAFF. Here the CDR3 DNA reads TGTGCCAGCAGCTTGGCCAGAACAGGGGGCCCTGAAGCTTTCTTT.